The present T cell receptor (beta chain) was sequenced within a study of blood T cell repertoires in COVID-19. Looking at the study overall: There were acute and convalescent COVID-19 samples, and they came from the United States, Italy and Spain. From T cells, B-cell-depleted T cells, or PBMCs came the material, which was cDNA or gDNA.

While infection was still active, Seattle patients were enrolled and then followed longitudinally. Original methodology: Estimation of nucleated cell counts relied on the amplification of reference gene primers. Generated by immunoSEQ multiplex PCR, the TCRdb table keeps only in-frame clones and is missing some. Clonal size and the V and J genes are those of that table, whereas D and trimming came from the DNA. The sample lists about 48,000 clones, approximately 90% occurring once. The source is an elderly woman with COVID-19, enrolled during active disease. The sequencing input was peripheral blood.

The CDR3 here is CASSAHFVPGGVGNQPQHF. CDR3 nucleotide sequence: TGTGCCAGCAGTGCTCACTTTGTGCCCGGGGGGGTGGGCAATCAGCCCCAGCATTTT. The chain employs TRBV27 and TRBJ1-5; D is possibly TRBD1 (5 bases). This CDR3 spans 19 amino acids. Germline CDR1 is MNHEY and CDR2 is SMNVEV (reference sequence). Trimming left V 5 bases short and J 2 bases short, with 25 bases between.